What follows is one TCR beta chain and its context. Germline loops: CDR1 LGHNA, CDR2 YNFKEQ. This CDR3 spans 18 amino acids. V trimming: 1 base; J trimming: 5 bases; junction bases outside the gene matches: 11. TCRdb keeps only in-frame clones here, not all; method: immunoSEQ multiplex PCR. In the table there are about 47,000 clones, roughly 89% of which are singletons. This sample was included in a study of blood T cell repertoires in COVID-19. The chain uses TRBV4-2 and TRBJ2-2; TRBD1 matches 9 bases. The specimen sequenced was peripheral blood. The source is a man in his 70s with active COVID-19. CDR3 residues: CASSQAMSGQGVTGELFF. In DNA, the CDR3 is TGTGCCAGCAGCCAAGCAATGTCGGGACAGGGAGTGACCGGGGAGCTGTTTTTT.